The following is a TCR beta chain sequence with its context. The antigen is not known. The table came from immunoSEQ multiplex PCR; TCRdb's copy has only in-frame clones and leaves some out. The repertoire has about 160,000 clones, approximately 90% of them found once; the top ten carry 4.3%. These data come from a study of T cell responses to AZD1222 COVID-19 vaccine. Notes on the study in general: Reportedly, close to half of spike-specific TCRs are directed against unmutated variant regions.

Per germline, CDR1 ENHRY and CDR2 SYGVKD. V was pared by 6 bases and J by 7 bases, with 22 bases between. CDR3 length equals 16 residues. The specimen was peripheral blood, collected 28 days after the second AZD1222 dose. This clonotype was obtained from an adult who received the AZD1222 COVID-19 vaccine. V is TRBV10-3 and J is TRBJ1-5; D ambiguous. The CDR3 DNA reads TGTGCCATCAGCCCGGACGCCGGCAGGTTGGAGCAGCCCCAGCATTTT. Translated, it gives CAISPDAGRLEQPQHF.